This T cell receptor beta chain stems from a study of T cell responses to AZD1222 COVID-19 vaccine. Clones were read by immunoSEQ multiplex PCR, and TCRdb kept only the in-frame ones, dropping some. This table holds roughly 100,000 clones, roughly nine tenths found once. This CDR3 spans 16 amino acids. Germline V CDR1 and CDR2: SGHDN, FVKESK. Trimming took 4 bases from V and 3 from J, leaving 19 bases between them. With regard to this clone: What it binds is unknown.

Study findings and constraints: An increase in Spike-specific TCR breadth and depth was observed after two AZD1222 doses.

Specimen: peripheral blood, collected 28 days after the second AZD1222 dose. The sequence was collected from an adult who received the AZD1222 COVID-19 vaccine. V is TRBV14 and J is TRBJ2-7; TRBD2 is a possible D gene (5 bases). The CDR3 reads CASSRGLAGNLYEQYF. CDR3 in DNA: TGTGCCAGCAGCCGAGGATTGGCGGGTAACCTCTACGAGCAGTACTTC.